This T cell receptor beta chain came from a study of blood T cells in healthy people across ages. Across the study: Template switching caught about one barcoded beta molecule for each two T cells.

Donors were healthy Caucasian individuals from Russia aged about 6 to 90. The length of the CDR3 is 14 residues. Germline V gene lookup returns CDR1 MNHEY and CDR2 SVGEGT. With 4 bases removed from V and 1 base from J, the gap between germline ends came to 9 bases. Primed by a sample-barcoded 5' primer and a J-beta primer mix, a second PCR proceeded for roughly 7 to 11 cycles. One entry per CDR3 protein, called by TCRdb with MiXCR from the 5' RACE reads. The repertoire holds 800,000 to 950,000 distinct CDR3 sequences, with under 50% as singletons. The chain combines TRBV6-2 or TRBV6-3 with TRBJ2-3; D gene unclear. Sequenced input: blood. The receptor was isolated from a man under 40 in good health. This CDR3 reads CASSWGSGTDTQYF. CDR3 bases: TGTGCCAGCAGTTGGGGATCCGGCACAGATACGCAGTATTTT.